The text below deals with one TCR beta chain. The data were taken from a study of T cells after yellow fever vaccination. One entry per CDR3 protein, called by TCRdb with MiXCR from the 5' RACE reads. Of hundreds of thousands of distinct CDR3 sequences detected, about 14% appear once; the ten largest clones hold over 11%. The germline V and J ends were trimmed by 0 bases and 6 bases, with 7 bases remaining between them. Germline CDR1 reads LGHDT; CDR2 reads YNNKEL (reference sequence). This CDR3 spans 13 amino acids. The sequenced sample was PBMCs, obtained on the day of the yellow fever booster vaccination. This clonotype was obtained from a man aged 25-45 years who received the YFV17D yellow fever vaccine. The chain joins TRBV3-1 to TRBJ2-3, with D perhaps given as TRBD1 or TRBD2 (5 bases each). The CDR3 nucleotides are TGTGCCAGCAGCCAAGAGGGGGTCGATACGCAGTATTTT. Its protein is CASSQEGVDTQYF.